Described below is a single TCR beta chain sequence and its context. What it binds is not known. At one of its ends the junction is not consistent with the germline gene, which may arise from a read error. This record comes from a study of T cell responses to AZD1222 COVID-19 vaccine. This CDR3 is 12 amino acids long. CDR1 and CDR2 (germline): MDHEN, SYDVKM. Method: immunoSEQ multiplex PCR; TCRdb's copy keeps in-frame clones and lacks some. This repertoire shows roughly 100,000 clones, about 93% found once; its top ten account for 4.5% to 5%. General study points: Spike-wide vaccine-associated CD4 TCRs dominated at 160-218 and 743-854. Seropositive at baseline were only 5 to 7 AZD1222 recipients.

The rearrangement joins TRBV28 to TRBJ2-1, with 7 bases that match TRBD2. This specimen consisted of peripheral blood, obtained on day 0 of AZD1222 vaccination. This receptor was obtained from an adult in good health. CDR3 residues: CASSLGAGFRVF. In nucleotides, the CDR3 is TGTGCCAGCAGTTTAGGAGCGGGATTCAGGGTCTTC. Supplemented by reference TRBV28 and TRBJ2-1, the full variable domain reads DVKVTQSSRYLVKRTGEKVFLECVQDMDHENMFWYRQDPGLGLRLIYFSYDVKMKEKGDIPEGYSVSREKKERFSLILESASTNQTSMYLCASSLGAGFRVFGPGTRLTVL.